This T cell receptor beta chain was documented in a study of shared clonotypes between healthy human individuals. In the case of this clone: No antigen is known for it.

The repertoire was sequenced with immunoSEQ multiplex PCR; TCRdb's copy has only in-frame clones and lacks some. The repertoire has 2 million to 2.5 million clones, 85% to 95% of them found once; the top ten carry more than 0.35%. V was pared by 4 bases and J by 0 bases, with 7 bases between. The CDR3 contains 14 residues. Germline V CDR1 and CDR2: MNHEY, SVGAGI. Naive CD4+ cells were CD45RA-selected; the remaining cells were memory. Whole-study results and caveats: Clonotypes shared by all four donors outscored non-shared clonotypes in generation probability.

The rearrangement links TRBV6-5 to TRBJ1-3; D is unresolved. The sequence derives from a man aged 18 to 30 in good health. Some clones in this sample may be carry-over from other donors' samples. The sample comprised naive CD4+ T cells from PBMCs. The subset denotes: CD45RA+ positively selected. The chain's CDR3 is CASSLPYSGNTIYF. In DNA form, the CDR3 reads TGTGCCAGCAGTTTGCCCTACTCTGGAAACACCATATATTTT.